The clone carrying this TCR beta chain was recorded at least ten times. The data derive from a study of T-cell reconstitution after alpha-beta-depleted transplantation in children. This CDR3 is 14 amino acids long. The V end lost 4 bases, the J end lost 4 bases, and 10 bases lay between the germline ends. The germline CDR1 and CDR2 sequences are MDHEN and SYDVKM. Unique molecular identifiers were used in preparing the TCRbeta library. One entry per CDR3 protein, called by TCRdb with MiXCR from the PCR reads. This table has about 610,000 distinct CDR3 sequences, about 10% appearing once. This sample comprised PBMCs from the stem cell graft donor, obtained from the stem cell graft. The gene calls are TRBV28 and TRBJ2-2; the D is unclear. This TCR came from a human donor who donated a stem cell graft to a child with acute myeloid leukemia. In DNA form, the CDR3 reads TGTGCCAGCAGTTGGTCCACCAGCACCGGGGAGCTGTTTTTT. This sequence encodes CASSWSTSTGELFF.